One T cell receptor (beta chain) is described in this entry. This specimen comes from a study of blood T cell repertoires in COVID-19. Whole-study context: COVID-19 samples from acute and convalescent phases originated in the United States, Italy and Spain.

Sequencing used immunoSEQ multiplex PCR; TCRdb keeps in-frame clones, though not all of them. The data hold 120,000 or so clones, with around 90% observed a single time. J lost 7 bases, V lost 7 bases, and 18 bases had no gene match. Germline V gives CDR1 MGHDK, CDR2 SYGVNS. This CDR3 contains 17 residues. The chain has TRBV25-1 and TRBJ2-1; 8 bases align to TRBD1. Sequenced: peripheral blood. The clonotype comes from a human donor in a cohort sampled during active COVID-19. The CDR3 DNA is TGTGCCAGCACCATAAGGGCAGGGGGCTCTAATAAGAATGAGCAGTTCTTC. Translation: CASTIRAGGSNKNEQFF. Using reference TRBV25-1 and TRBJ2-1 for the parts outside the CDR3, the full variable domain is EADIYQTPRYLVIGTGKKITLECSQTMGHDKMYWYQQDPGMELHLIHYSYGVNSTEKGDLSSESTVSRIRTEHFPLTLESARPSHTSQYLCASTIRAGGSNKNEQFFGPGTRLTVL.